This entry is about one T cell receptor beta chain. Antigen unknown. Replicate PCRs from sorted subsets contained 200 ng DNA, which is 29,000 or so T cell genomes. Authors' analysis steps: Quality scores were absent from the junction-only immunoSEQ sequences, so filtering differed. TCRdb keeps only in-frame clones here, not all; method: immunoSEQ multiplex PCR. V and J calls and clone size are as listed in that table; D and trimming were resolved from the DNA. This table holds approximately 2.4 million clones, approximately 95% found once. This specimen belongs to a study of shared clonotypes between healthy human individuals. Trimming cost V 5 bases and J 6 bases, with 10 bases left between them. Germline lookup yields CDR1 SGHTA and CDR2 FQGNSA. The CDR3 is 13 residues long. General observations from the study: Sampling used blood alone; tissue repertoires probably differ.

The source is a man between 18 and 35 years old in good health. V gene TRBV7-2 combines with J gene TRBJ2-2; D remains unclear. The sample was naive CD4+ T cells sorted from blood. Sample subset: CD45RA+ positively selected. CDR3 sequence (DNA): TGTGCCAGCAGCGAGTGGGCTCCCGGGGAGCTGTTTTTT. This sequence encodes CASSEWAPGELFF.